This TCR beta chain was identified in a study of T cell changes during pregnancy in multiple sclerosis. Method: immunoSEQ multiplex PCR; TCRdb's copy keeps in-frame clones and lacks some. The sample yields approximately 49,000 clones, 80% to 95% seen once. The CDR3 loop spans 14 amino acids. Germline assignment: CDR1 MNHEY and CDR2 SVGAGI. Trimming shortened V by 6 bases and J by 1 base, and 12 bases separated the two germline ends. The receptor was derived from a female donor with multiple sclerosis, enrolled in a pregnancy study. The material was peripheral blood, obtained after pregnancy. This chain uses TRBV6-5 with TRBJ2-5, with D unresolved. The CDR3 DNA is TGTGCCAGCAGGAAGACAATGCCCCAAGAGACCCAGTACTTC. As protein: CASRKTMPQETQYF.